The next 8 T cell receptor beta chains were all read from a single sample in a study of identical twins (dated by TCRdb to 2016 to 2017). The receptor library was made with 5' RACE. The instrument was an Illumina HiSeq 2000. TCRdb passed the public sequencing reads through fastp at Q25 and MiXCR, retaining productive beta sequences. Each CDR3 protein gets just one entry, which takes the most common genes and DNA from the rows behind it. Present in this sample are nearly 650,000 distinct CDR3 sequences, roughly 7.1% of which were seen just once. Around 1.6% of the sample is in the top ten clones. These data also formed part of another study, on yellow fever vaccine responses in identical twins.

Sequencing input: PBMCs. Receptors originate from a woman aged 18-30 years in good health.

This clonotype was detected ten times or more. The CDR3 DNA reads as TGTGCCAGCAGCTTAGGTAGGAACACGGGGAATGAGCAGTTCTTC. This codes for CASSLGRNTGNEQFF. The chain recombines TRBV11-2 with TRBJ2-1, with D perhaps matching TRBD2 (5 bases). The V and J ends lost 1 base and 7 bases respectively, with 14 bases between them. Germline V gives CDR1 SGHAT, CDR2 FQNNGV. The CDR3 totals 15 residues.

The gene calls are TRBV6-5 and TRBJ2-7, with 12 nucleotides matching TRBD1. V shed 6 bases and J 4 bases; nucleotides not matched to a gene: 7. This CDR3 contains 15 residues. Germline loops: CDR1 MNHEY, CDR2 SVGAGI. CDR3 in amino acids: CASRLGDRGPYEQYF. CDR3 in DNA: TGTGCCAGCAGACTCGGGGACAGGGGGCCATACGAGCAGTACTTC.

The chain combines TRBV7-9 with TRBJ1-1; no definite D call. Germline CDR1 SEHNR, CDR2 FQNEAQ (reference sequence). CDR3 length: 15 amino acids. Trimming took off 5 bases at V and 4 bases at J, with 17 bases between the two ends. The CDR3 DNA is TGTGCCAGCAGCCGAACGTCTTTGCAGGTCACTGAAGCTTTCTTT. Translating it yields CASSRTSLQVTEAFF.

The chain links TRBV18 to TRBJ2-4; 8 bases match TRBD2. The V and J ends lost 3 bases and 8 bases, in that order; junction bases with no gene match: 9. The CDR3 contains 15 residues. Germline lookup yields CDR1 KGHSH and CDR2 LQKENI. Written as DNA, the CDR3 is TGTGCCAGCTCACCCTCCAGCGGGAGTTATGACATTCAGTACTTC. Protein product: CASSPSSGSYDIQYF.

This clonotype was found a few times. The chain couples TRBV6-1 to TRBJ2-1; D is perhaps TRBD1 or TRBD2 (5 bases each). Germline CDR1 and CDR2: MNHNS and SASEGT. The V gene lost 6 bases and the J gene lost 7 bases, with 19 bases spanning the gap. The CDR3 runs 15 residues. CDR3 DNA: TGTGCCAGCAGCAAGGGACCGACTCTTAAGAATGAGCAGTTCTTC. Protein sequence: CASSKGPTLKNEQFF.

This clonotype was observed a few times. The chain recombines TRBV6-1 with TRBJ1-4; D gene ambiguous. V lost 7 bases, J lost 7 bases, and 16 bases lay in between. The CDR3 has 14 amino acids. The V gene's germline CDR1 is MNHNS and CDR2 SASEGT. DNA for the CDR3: TGTGCCAGCACCGCGAGAGGGTCGGGTGAAAAACTGTTTTTT. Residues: CASTARGSGEKLFF.

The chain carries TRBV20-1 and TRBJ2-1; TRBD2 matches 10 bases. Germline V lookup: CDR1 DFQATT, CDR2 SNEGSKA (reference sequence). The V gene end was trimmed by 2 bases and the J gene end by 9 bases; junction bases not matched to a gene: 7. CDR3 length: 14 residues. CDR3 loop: CSARFLAGDGEQFF. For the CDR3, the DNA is TGCAGTGCTAGATTCCTAGCGGGAGATGGTGAGCAGTTCTTC.

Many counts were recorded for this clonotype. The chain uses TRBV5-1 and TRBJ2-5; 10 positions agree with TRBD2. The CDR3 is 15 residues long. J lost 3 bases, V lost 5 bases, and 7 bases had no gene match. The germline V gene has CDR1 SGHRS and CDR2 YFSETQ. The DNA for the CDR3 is TGCGCCAGCAGGCTAGCGGGAGCTGAGGAAGAGACCCAGTACTTC. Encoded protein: CASRLAGAEEETQYF. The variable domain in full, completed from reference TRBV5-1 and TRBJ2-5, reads KAGVTQTPRYLIKTRGQQVTLSCSPISGHRSVSWYQQTPGQGLQFLFEYFSETQRNKGNFPGRFSGRQFSNSRSEMNVSTLELGDSALYLCASRLAGAEEETQYFGPGTRLLVL.